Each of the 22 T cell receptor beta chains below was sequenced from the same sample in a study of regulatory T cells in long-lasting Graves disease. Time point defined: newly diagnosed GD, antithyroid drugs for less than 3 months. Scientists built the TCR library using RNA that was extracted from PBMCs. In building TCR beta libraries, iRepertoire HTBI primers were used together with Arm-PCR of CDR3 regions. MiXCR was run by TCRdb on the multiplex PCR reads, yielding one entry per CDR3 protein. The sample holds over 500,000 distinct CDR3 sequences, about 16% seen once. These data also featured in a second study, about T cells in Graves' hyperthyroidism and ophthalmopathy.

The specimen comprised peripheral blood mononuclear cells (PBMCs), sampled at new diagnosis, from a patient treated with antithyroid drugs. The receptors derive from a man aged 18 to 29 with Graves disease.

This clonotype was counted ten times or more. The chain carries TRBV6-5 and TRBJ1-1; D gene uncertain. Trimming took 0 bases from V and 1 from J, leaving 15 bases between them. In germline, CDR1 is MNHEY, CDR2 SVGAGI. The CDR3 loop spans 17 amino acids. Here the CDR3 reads CASSYSLGLPSNTEAFF. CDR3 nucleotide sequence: TGTGCCAGCAGTTACTCATTAGGGTTGCCCTCGAACACTGAAGCTTTCTTT.

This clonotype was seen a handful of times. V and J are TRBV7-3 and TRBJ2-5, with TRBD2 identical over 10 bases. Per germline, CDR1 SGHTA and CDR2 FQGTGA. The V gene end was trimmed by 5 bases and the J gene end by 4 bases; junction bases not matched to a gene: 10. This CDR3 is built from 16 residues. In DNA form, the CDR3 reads TGTGCCAGCAGCGAAACCGGGACTAGCGTTATAGAGACCCAGTACTTC. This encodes CASSETGTSVIETQYF.

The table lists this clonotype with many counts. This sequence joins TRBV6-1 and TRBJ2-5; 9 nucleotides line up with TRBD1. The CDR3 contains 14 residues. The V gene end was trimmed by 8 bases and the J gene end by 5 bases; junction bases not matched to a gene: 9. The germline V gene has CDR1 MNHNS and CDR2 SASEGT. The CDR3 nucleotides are TGTGCCAGCGCCCCGGGGACAGGGAGGGAGACCCAGTACTTC. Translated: CASAPGTGRETQYF.

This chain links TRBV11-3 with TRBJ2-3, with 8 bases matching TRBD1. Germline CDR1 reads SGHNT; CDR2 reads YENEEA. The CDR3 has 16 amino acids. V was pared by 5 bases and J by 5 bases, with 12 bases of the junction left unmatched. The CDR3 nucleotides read TGTGCCAGCAGCCCTCGGCTTGGACAGGGTCAAGATACGCAGTATTTT. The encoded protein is CASSPRLGQGQDTQYF.

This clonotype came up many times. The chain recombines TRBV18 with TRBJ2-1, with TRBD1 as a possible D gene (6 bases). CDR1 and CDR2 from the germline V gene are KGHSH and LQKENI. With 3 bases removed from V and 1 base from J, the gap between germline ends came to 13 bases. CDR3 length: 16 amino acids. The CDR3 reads CASSPNPQGSYNEQFF. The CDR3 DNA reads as TGTGCCAGCTCACCTAATCCTCAGGGGTCCTACAATGAGCAGTTCTTC.

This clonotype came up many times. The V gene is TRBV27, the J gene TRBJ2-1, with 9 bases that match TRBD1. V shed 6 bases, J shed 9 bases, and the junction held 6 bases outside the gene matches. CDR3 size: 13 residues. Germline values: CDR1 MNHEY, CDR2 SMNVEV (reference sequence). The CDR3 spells CASRNRGRGEQFF. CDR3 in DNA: TGTGCCAGCAGGAACAGGGGGCGGGGTGAGCAGTTCTTC.

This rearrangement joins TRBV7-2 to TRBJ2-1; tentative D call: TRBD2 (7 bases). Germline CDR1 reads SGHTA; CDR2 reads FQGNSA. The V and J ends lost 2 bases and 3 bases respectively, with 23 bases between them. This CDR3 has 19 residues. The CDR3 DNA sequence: TGTGCCAGCAGCTTATATGGGGAGGGGGTCTATTTAATCTACAATGAGCAGTTCTTC. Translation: CASSLYGEGVYLIYNEQFF.

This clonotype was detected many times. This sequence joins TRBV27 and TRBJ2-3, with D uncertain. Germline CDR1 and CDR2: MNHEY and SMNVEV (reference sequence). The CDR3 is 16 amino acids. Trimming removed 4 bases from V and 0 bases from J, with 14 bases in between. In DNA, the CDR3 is TGTGCCAGCAGTTCCCTCCCCGCATTTAGCACAGATACGCAGTATTTT. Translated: CASSSLPAFSTDTQYF.

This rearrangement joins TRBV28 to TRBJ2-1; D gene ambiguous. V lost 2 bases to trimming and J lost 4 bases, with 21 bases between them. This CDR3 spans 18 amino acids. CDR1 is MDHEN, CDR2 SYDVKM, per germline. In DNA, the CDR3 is TGTGCCAGCAGTTTAGACCCCCGGTCCGAATTAACTTACAATGAGCAGTTCTTC. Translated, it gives CASSLDPRSELTYNEQFF.

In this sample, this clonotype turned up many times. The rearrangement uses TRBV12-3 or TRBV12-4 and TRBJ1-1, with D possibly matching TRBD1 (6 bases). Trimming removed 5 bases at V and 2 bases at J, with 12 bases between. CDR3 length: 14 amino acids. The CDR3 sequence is CASSEQGPNTEAFF. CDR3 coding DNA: TGTGCCAGCAGTGAACAGGGACCTAACACTGAAGCTTTCTTT.

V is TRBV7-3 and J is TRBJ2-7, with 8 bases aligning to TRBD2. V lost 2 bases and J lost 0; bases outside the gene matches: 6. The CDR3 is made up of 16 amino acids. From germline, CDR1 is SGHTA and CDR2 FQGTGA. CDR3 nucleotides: TGTGCCAGCAGCTTAGCCCTACTAGCGGACTCCTACGAGCAGTACTTC. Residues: CASSLALLADSYEQYF.

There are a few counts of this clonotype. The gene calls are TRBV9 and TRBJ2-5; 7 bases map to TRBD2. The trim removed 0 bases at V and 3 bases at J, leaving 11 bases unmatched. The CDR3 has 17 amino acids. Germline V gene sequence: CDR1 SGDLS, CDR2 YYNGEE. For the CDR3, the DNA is TGTGCCAGCAGCGTAGGTCAGTGGGCTAGCGGCAAAGAGACCCAGTACTTC. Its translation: CASSVGQWASGKETQYF.

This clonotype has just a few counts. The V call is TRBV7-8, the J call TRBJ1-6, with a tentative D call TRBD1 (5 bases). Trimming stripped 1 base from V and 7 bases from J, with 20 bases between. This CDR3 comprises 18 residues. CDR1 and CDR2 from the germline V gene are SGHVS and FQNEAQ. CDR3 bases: TGTGCCAGCAGCTTAGTAGCCCCGGCAGGGCGTAGCAATTCACCCCTCCACTTT. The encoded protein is CASSLVAPAGRSNSPLHF.

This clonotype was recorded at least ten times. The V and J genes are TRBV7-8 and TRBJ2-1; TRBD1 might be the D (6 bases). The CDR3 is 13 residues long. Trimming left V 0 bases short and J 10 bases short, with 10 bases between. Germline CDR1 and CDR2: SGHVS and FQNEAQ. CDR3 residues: CASSLAYGTEQFF. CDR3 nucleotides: TGTGCCAGCAGCTTAGCATACGGGACAGAGCAGTTCTTC.

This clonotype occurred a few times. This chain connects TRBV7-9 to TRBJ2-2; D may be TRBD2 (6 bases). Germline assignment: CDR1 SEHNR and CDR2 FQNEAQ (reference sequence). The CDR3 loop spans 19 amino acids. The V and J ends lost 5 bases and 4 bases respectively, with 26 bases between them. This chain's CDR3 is CASSGDRKGPQGGTGELFF. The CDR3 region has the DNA TGTGCCAGCAGCGGCGATCGAAAGGGACCCCAGGGAGGCACCGGGGAGCTGTTTTTT.

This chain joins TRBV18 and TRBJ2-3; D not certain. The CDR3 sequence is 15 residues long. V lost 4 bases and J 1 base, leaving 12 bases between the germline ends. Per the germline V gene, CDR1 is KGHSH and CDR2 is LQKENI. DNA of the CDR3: TGTGCCAGCTCACGCCGGGCGCGTGGCACAGATACGCAGTATTTT. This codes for CASSRRARGTDTQYF.

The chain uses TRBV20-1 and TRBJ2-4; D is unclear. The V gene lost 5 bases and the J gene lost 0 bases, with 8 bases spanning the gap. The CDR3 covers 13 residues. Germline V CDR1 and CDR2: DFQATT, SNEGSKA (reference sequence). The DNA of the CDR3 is TGCAGTGCTCCAGACTCAGCCAAAAACATTCAGTACTTC. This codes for CSAPDSAKNIQYF.

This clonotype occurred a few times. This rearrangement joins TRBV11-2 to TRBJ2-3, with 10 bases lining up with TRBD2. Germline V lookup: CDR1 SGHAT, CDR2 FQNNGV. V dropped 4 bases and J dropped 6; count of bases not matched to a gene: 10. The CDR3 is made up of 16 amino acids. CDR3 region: CASSSRLAGRVDTQYF. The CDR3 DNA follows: TGTGCCAGCAGCTCAAGACTAGCGGGTAGAGTGGATACGCAGTATTTT.

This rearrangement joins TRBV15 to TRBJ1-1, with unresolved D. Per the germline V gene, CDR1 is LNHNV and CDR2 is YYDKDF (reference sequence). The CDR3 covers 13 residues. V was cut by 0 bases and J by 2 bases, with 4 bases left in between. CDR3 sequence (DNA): TGTGCCACCAGCAGAGATCGAAACACTGAAGCTTTCTTT. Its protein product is CATSRDRNTEAFF.

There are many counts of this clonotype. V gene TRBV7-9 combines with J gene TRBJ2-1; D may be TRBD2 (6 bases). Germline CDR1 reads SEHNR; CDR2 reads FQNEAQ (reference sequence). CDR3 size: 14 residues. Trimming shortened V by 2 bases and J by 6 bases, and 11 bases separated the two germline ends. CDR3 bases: TGTGCCAGCAGCTTACCCGTGGGGGGCAATGAGCAGTTCTTC. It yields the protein CASSLPVGGNEQFF.

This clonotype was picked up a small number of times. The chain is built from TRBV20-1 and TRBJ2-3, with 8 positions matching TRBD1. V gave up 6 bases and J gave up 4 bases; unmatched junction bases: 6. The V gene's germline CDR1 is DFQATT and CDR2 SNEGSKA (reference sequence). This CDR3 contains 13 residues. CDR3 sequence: CSAQGADSDTQYF. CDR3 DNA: TGCAGTGCCCAGGGGGCCGACTCAGATACGCAGTATTTT.

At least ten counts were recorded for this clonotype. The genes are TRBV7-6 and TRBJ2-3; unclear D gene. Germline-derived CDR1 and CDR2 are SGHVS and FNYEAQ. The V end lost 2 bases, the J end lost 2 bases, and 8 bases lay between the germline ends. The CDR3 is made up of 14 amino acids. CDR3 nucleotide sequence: TGTGCCAGCAGCTTATCCCCAACCACAGATACGCAGTATTTT. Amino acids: CASSLSPTTDTQYF.